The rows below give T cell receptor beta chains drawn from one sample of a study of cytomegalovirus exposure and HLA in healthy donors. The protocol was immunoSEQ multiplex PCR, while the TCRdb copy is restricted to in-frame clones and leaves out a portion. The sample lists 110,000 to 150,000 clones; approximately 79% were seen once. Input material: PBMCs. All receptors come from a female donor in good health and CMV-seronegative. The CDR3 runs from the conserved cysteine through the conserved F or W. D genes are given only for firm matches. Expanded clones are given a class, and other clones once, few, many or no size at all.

CDR3 DNA: TGTGCCAGCTCACCACGGGGAGGCCTTAATGAAAAACTGTTTTTT; CDR3 protein: CASSPRGGLNEKLFF; D gene: -; clone size: few; V gene: TRBV18; J gene: TRBJ1-4
CDR3 DNA: TGTGCCAGCAGAACCGGACAGGGTTACTACGAGCAGTACTTC; CDR3 protein: CASRTGQGYYEQYF; D gene: TRBD1; clone size: few; V gene: TRBV2; J gene: TRBJ2-7
CDR3 DNA: TGTGCCAGCGCGTCGAGCTCCTACAATGAGCAGTTCTTC; CDR3 protein: CASASSSYNEQFF; D gene: -; clone size: -; V gene: TRBV2; J gene: TRBJ2-1
CDR3 DNA: TGTGCCATCAGTGAGCCCGGGAACTCCTACGAGCAGTACTTC; CDR3 protein: CAISEPGNSYEQYF; D gene: -; clone size: few; V gene: TRBV10-3; J gene: TRBJ2-7
CDR3 DNA: TGTGCCATCTCCTCAATGGGGCAGGGGAGTACCGGGGAGCTGTTTTTT; CDR3 protein: CAISSMGQGSTGELFF; D gene: -; clone size: -; V gene: TRBV10-3; J gene: TRBJ2-2
CDR3 DNA: TGTGCCACCGCGTCCGGGAATCAGCCCCAGCATTTT; CDR3 protein: CATASGNQPQHF; D gene: -; clone size: -; V gene: TRBV28; J gene: TRBJ1-5
CDR3 DNA: TGTGCCAGCAGTTTAAGGGGTGGGTACCAAGAGACCCAGTACTTC; CDR3 protein: CASSLRGGYQETQYF; D gene: -; clone size: -; V gene: TRBV28; J gene: TRBJ2-5
CDR3 DNA: TGTGCCAGCAGCCCGGGACAGGGGGCCGATGAAGCTTTCTTT; CDR3 protein: CASSPGQGADEAFF; D gene: TRBD1; clone size: -; V gene: TRBV7-9; J gene: TRBJ1-1
CDR3 DNA: TGCAGCGTTGAAGACGTCGCAGGGTTTACTGAAGCTTTCTTT; CDR3 protein: CSVEDVAGFTEAFF; D gene: -; clone size: -; V gene: TRBV29-1; J gene: TRBJ1-1
CDR3 DNA: TGCAGCGTGGCAGGGGCCCTGAGCTCCTACGAGCAGTACTTC; CDR3 protein: CSVAGALSSYEQYF; D gene: -; clone size: -; V gene: TRBV29-1; J gene: TRBJ2-7
CDR3 DNA: TGTGCCAGCAGTGTAATGGGGGCTAGAGATCAGCCCCAGCATTTT; CDR3 protein: CASSVMGARDQPQHF; D gene: -; clone size: -; V gene: TRBV2; J gene: TRBJ1-5
CDR3 DNA: TGTGCCAGCAGTTTATGGACAGGGGGCGCGGGCGAGCAGTACTTC; CDR3 protein: CASSLWTGGAGEQYF; D gene: TRBD1; clone size: -; V gene: TRBV28; J gene: TRBJ2-7
CDR3 DNA: TGTGCCAGCAGCTCCCTAGGAACGAAAGCTTTCTTT; CDR3 protein: CASSSLGTKAFF; D gene: -; clone size: -; V gene: TRBV5-6; J gene: TRBJ1-1
CDR3 DNA: TGTGCCAGCAGTGAGTCGTCGAAACTAGCGCAGTATTTT; CDR3 protein: CASSESSKLAQYF; D gene: -; clone size: -; V gene: TRBV2; J gene: TRBJ2-3
CDR3 DNA: TGTGCCAGCAGCTCTCTAGCGGAGGGAGATACGCAGTATTTT; CDR3 protein: CASSSLAEGDTQYF; D gene: TRBD2; clone size: -; V gene: TRBV11-3; J gene: TRBJ2-3
CDR3 DNA: TGTGCCAGCAGCCAGGGACATGGGGAGGAGCAGTACTTC; CDR3 protein: CASSQGHGEEQYF; D gene: -; clone size: -; V gene: TRBV7-9; J gene: TRBJ2-7
CDR3 DNA: TGTGCCAGCAGCTCAACTAGCGGGGGGACCTACGAGCAGTACTTC; CDR3 protein: CASSSTSGGTYEQYF; D gene: TRBD2; clone size: few; V gene: TRBV7-2; J gene: TRBJ2-7
CDR3 DNA: TGCGCCAGCGCCACCGGGACAGGGAACACTGAAGCTTTCTTT; CDR3 protein: CASATGTGNTEAFF; D gene: TRBD1; clone size: -; V gene: TRBV5-1; J gene: TRBJ1-1
CDR3 DNA: TGTGCCAGCGGAAGGACAGGGGGCCTTCAGCCCCAGCATTTT; CDR3 protein: CASGRTGGLQPQHF; D gene: TRBD1; clone size: -; V gene: TRBV6-1; J gene: TRBJ1-5
CDR3 DNA: TGCGCCAGCAGCATGGGACTAGCGGGAAATGGCGAGCAGTACTTC; CDR3 protein: CASSMGLAGNGEQYF; D gene: TRBD2; clone size: -; V gene: TRBV5-1; J gene: TRBJ2-7
CDR3 DNA: TGCGCCAGCAGTCAGGGGGGTAAGGGTTGCTACGAGCAGTACTTC; CDR3 protein: CASSQGGKGCYEQYF; D gene: -; clone size: -; V gene: TRBV23-1; J gene: TRBJ2-7
CDR3 DNA: TGTGCCACCAGCGGAACGACAGGGGCGAACACCGGGGAGCTGTTTTTT; CDR3 protein: CATSGTTGANTGELFF; D gene: TRBD1; clone size: -; V gene: TRBV15; J gene: TRBJ2-2
CDR3 DNA: TGTGCCAGCAGCTTAGGGACAGGGGCCTACGAGCAGTACTTC; CDR3 protein: CASSLGTGAYEQYF; D gene: TRBD1; clone size: once; V gene: TRBV5-6; J gene: TRBJ2-7